The next 10 T cell receptor beta chains were all read from a single sample in a study of shared clonotypes between healthy human individuals (dated by TCRdb to the early 2020s). CD8 naive samples were obtained by positive selection for CCR7 among CD45RO-negative cells, yielding a CD45RA+CCR7+ population from which TemRA cells were excluded. Preparation of the library involved the immunoSEQ multiplex PCR assay. In TCRdb, the immuneACCESS table is reduced to in-frame sequences with V and J assigned. These tables do not hold every clone; where another copy was compared, an unresolved V gene accounts for under half, and the others remain unexplained. In all, the sample holds about 1.9 million clones, and around 93% of those were seen once. About 1.7% of the sample goes to the ten largest clones. Sequenced: naive CD8+ T cells from PBMCs. The sample's cell subset or site, from its label and the paper: CD45RA+CCR7+. The receptors come from a man between 18 and 29 years old in good health. Some clones in this sample may be carry-over from other donors' samples.

This chain uses TRBV28 with TRBJ1-5; no clear D. V lost 6 bases, J lost 0 bases, and 9 bases lay in between. Germline values: CDR1 MDHEN, CDR2 SYDVKM. This CDR3 is 14 amino acids long. Here the CDR3 DNA reads TGTGCCAGCAGGACGTACAATAGCAATCAGCCCCAGCATTTT. This gives the protein CASRTYNSNQPQHF.

With respect to this clone: This may be a read error, as it is one base from a much larger clone. This specimen includes other DNA sequences encoding the same CDR3. J is TRBJ2-7 and V is TRBV5-4; D gene ambiguous. This CDR3 has 11 residues. CDR1 is SGHNT, CDR2 YYREEE, per germline (reference sequence). Trimming left V 3 bases short and J 4 bases short, with 5 bases between. The CDR3 region has the DNA TGTGCCAGCAGCTCCTCTTACGAGCAGTACTTC. This translates into CASSSSYEQYF.

This clone was seen a handful of times. The chain has TRBV14 and TRBJ1-2, with D unclear. The CDR3 runs 15 residues. V lost 4 bases and J lost 7, with 19 bases in between. Germline assignment: CDR1 SGHDN and CDR2 FVKESK. The CDR3 here is CASSPRLGPRVGYTF. As DNA, the CDR3 is TGTGCCAGCAGCCCCCGGCTAGGACCCCGGGTTGGCTACACCTTC.

The chain combines TRBV11-2 with TRBJ1-2; TRBD1 aligns across 7 bases. The V segment lost 1 base and the J segment 2 bases; nucleotides outside the gene matches: 4. The germline V gene has CDR1 SGHAT and CDR2 FQNNGV. The length of the CDR3 is 15 residues. The DNA for the CDR3 is TGTGCCAGCAGCTTAGGCCTGACAGGGAACTATGGCTACACCTTC. Its translation is CASSLGLTGNYGYTF.

The V and J genes are TRBV19 and TRBJ2-7; 11 bases fit TRBD2. CDR1 and CDR2 from the germline V gene are LNHDA and SQIVND (reference sequence). The junction had 9 bases not matched to a gene; V was cut back by 5 bases and J by 3 bases. The CDR3 is made up of 16 amino acids. CDR3 DNA sequence: TGTGCCAGTAGTGGGGAGACTAGCGGGAAGGGCTACGAGCAGTACTTC. It codes for CASSGETSGKGYEQYF.

J is TRBJ1-1 and V is TRBV6-5, with a possible D match to TRBD1 (5 bases). CDR1 and CDR2 from the germline V gene are MNHEY and SVGAGI. V was trimmed by 7 bases and J by 5 bases, leaving 17 bases between them. This CDR3 spans 14 amino acids. CDR3 nucleotide sequence: TGTGCCAGCACCTTAATAGGGGAGGGGACTGAAGCTTTCTTT. It codes for CASTLIGEGTEAFF.

V gene TRBV25-1 combines with J gene TRBJ1-2, with D unresolved. Germline V gene data show CDR1 as MGHDK and CDR2 as SYGVNS. V was trimmed by 8 bases and J by 2 bases, leaving 18 bases between them. The CDR3 is 15 amino acids. The CDR3 region is CASSQAWNQNYGYTF. CDR3 in DNA: TGTGCCAGCTCACAAGCCTGGAATCAGAACTATGGCTACACCTTC.

This chain uses TRBV9 with TRBJ2-7, with D perhaps matching TRBD1 (6 bases). The CDR3 spans 14 residues. Germline lookup yields CDR1 SGDLS and CDR2 YYNGEE. V was clipped by 3 bases and J by 2 bases, with 12 bases between them. The CDR3 DNA reads TGTGCCAGCAGCGCCCAGGGGTACCCCTACGAGCAGTACTTC. It translates to CASSAQGYPYEQYF.

CDR3 protein: CASSSRDRDQETQYF. In nucleotides, the CDR3 is TGTGCCAGCAGCTCCCGGGACAGGGATCAAGAGACCCAGTACTTC. This rearrangement joins TRBV7-2 to TRBJ2-5, with 9 bases fitting TRBD1. Germline V gene sequence: CDR1 SGHTA, CDR2 FQGNSA. The CDR3 is made up of 15 amino acids. The V gene end was trimmed by 4 bases and the J gene end by 2 bases; junction bases not matched to a gene: 5. Complete variable domain (other parts from reference TRBV7-2 and TRBJ2-5): GAGVSQSPSNKVTEKGKDVELRCDPISGHTALYWYRQSLGQGLEFLIYFQGNSAPDKSGLPSDRFSAERTGGSVSTLTIQRTQQEDSAVYLCASSSRDRDQETQYFGPGTRLLVL.

The chain recombines TRBV27 with TRBJ2-1, with 7 bases identical to TRBD1. This CDR3 has 13 residues. Germline V lookup: CDR1 MNHEY, CDR2 SMNVEV (reference sequence). The trim removed 7 bases at V and 2 bases at J, leaving 2 bases unmatched. CDR3 bases: TGTGCCAGCAAAGGGACAGCCTACAATGAGCAGTTCTTC. Residues: CASKGTAYNEQFF.